Following are 32 T cell receptor beta chains from one sample sequenced in a study of T cells in Graves' hyperthyroidism and ophthalmopathy. Researchers amplified the TCR beta CDR3 regions from RNA transcripts. HTBI primers were the set used in a first-round RT-PCR of the TCR CDR3. MiXCR was run by TCRdb on the multiplex PCR reads, yielding one entry per CDR3 protein. The repertoire includes 450,000 to 700,000 distinct CDR3 sequences, 46% of them detected once, and 7.5% to 8.5% sits in the top ten. The sample consisted of peripheral blood or thyroid tissue (not recorded which). The receptors shown here come from a woman between 18 and 29 years old with Graves' hyperthyroidism.

As to this clonotype: An end of the junction does not agree with germline; a read error may underlie this. Here the CDR3 reads CASSPPNRGTWELFF. CDR3 coding DNA: TGTGCCAGCTCACCACCCAACAGGGGCACCTGGGAGCTGTTTTTT. The chain has TRBV7-3 and TRBJ2-2; 7 bases match TRBD1. Looked up from germline, CDR1 is SGHTA and CDR2 is FQGTGA. The CDR3 runs 15 residues.

The V and J genes are TRBV7-2 and TRBJ2-7; 8 bases are a match to TRBD2. Germline values: CDR1 SGHTA, CDR2 FQGNSA. The CDR3 length is 14 residues. The chain's CDR3 is CARPTSGWDYEQYF. Here the CDR3 DNA reads TGTGCTAGACCCACTAGCGGTTGGGATTACGAGCAGTACTTC. The variable domain in full, with the rest retrieved from reference TRBV7-2 and TRBJ2-7, is GAGVSQSPSNKVTEKGKDVELRCDPISGHTALYWYRQSLGQGLEFLIYFQGNSAPDKSGLPSDRFSAERTGGSVSTLTIQRTQQEDSAVYLCARPTSGWDYEQYFGPGTRLTVT.

This clonotype has a count of ten or more. The chain couples TRBV7-9 to TRBJ1-3, with D possibly TRBD1 on 5 matching bases. Looked up from germline, CDR1 is SEHNR and CDR2 is FQNEAQ (reference sequence). CDR3 size: 14 residues. Trimming removed 2 bases from V and 8 bases from J, with 13 bases in between. The CDR3 region has the DNA TGTGCCAGCAGCTTACTTGCCAGGGCGGACACCATATATTTT. It translates to CASSLLARADTIYF.

The chain has TRBV10-1 and TRBJ2-7, with 16 bases that match TRBD2. Germline V gene data show CDR1 as WNHNN and CDR2 as SYGVQD (reference sequence). The J segment lost 1 base and the V segment lost 4 bases, leaving 7 bases of the junction unmatched. The CDR3 is 18 amino acids. As DNA, the CDR3 is TGCGCCAGCAGTGTTGGGACTAGCGGGAGGGCCCCATCCTACGAGCAGTACTTC. Protein product: CASSVGTSGRAPSYEQYF.

Many counts were recorded for this clonotype. The chain has TRBV6-6 and TRBJ2-7; maybe TRBD1 (6 bases). Germline CDR1 reads MNHNY; CDR2 reads SVGAGI (reference sequence). CDR3 size: 12 residues. Deletions cut 4 bases from V and 3 bases from J, with 7 bases between. CDR3 region: CASSWTVYEQYF. CDR3 coding DNA: TGTGCCAGCAGTTGGACAGTCTACGAGCAGTACTTC.

The chain employs TRBV18 and TRBJ1-5; the D gene is possibly TRBD1 (5 bases). The germline V gene has CDR1 KGHSH and CDR2 LQKENI. V was cut by 2 bases and J by 5 bases, with 10 bases left in between. This CDR3 is 14 amino acids long. CDR3 coding DNA: TGTGCCAGCTCACCAAGGGGTGGGGATCAGCCCCAGCATTTT. This gives the protein CASSPRGGDQPQHF. Complete variable domain (other parts from reference TRBV18 and TRBJ1-5): NAGVMQNPRHLVRRRGQEARLRCSPMKGHSHVYWYRQLPEEGLKFMVYLQKENIIDESGMPKERFSAEFPKEGPSILRIQQVVRGDSAAYFCASSPRGGDQPQHFGDGTRLSIL.

The table lists this clonotype with a count of one. This sequence joins TRBV29-1 and TRBJ2-7; 12 nucleotides agree with TRBD2. The CDR3 is 13 residues long. The V segment lost 8 bases and the J segment 7 bases; nucleotides outside the gene matches: 9. CDR1 is SQVTM and CDR2 is ANQGSEA in the germline V gene. CDR3 protein: CSPRTSGIQEQYF. CDR3 in DNA: TGCAGCCCAAGGACTAGCGGGATCCAGGAGCAGTACTTC.

This clonotype showed up many times. DNA of the CDR3: TGTGCCTCTCTTGGGCGGGAGGACACCGGGGAGCTGTTTTTT. It translates to CASLGREDTGELFF. The chain combines TRBV19 with TRBJ2-2; 8 bases fit TRBD2. Germline V lookup: CDR1 LNHDA, CDR2 SQIVND (reference sequence). The junction had 8 bases not matched to a gene; V was cut back by 11 bases and J by 3 bases. The CDR3 runs to 14 residues.

The rearrangement uses TRBV29-1 and TRBJ2-5; D is uncertain. CDR1 and CDR2 from the germline V gene are SQVTM and ANQGSEA. Trimming pared 5 bases from V and 2 bases from J, leaving 12 bases between. There are 13 residues in the CDR3. CDR3 sequence: CSVRRSTQETQYF. The CDR3 nucleotides are TGCAGCGTTCGAAGGTCTACTCAAGAGACCCAGTACTTC.

This chain connects TRBV18 to TRBJ1-4, with unresolved D. The CDR3 sequence is 15 residues long. V lost 0 bases to trimming and J lost 5 bases, with 10 bases between them. The germline CDR1 and CDR2 sequences are KGHSH and LQKENI. CDR3 protein: CASSPPSGRNEKLFF. The CDR3 coding sequence is TGTGCCAGCTCACCACCGAGTGGAAGGAATGAAAAACTGTTTTTT.

This clonotype has ten or more counts. The chain has TRBV12-3 or TRBV12-4 and TRBJ2-2; D is undetermined. V lost 6 bases, J lost 6 bases, and 17 bases lay in between. The CDR3 is 15 residues long. The DNA of the CDR3 is TGTGCCAGCAGCTCGGACCCCACAAGGTCCGGGGAGCTGTTTTTT. Translating gives CASSSDPTRSGELFF.

This clonotype was detected many times. V is TRBV2 and J is TRBJ1-5; no reliable D call. The CDR3 runs to 16 residues. Germline CDR1 SNHLY, CDR2 FYNNEI. V was clipped by 2 bases and J by 5 bases, with 16 bases between them. The CDR3: CASSETVGYGDQPQHF. The CDR3 DNA reads TGTGCCAGCAGTGAAACGGTAGGGTACGGTGATCAGCCCCAGCATTTT. Using reference TRBV2 and TRBJ1-5 for the parts outside the CDR3, the full variable domain is EPEVTQTPSHQVTQMGQEVILRCVPISNHLYFYWYRQILGQKVEFLVSFYNNEISEKSEIFDDQFSVERPDGSNFTLKIRSTKLEDSAMYFCASSETVGYGDQPQHFGDGTRLSIL.

The rearrangement joins TRBV7-9 to TRBJ1-1; D gene ambiguous. Germline loops: CDR1 SEHNR, CDR2 FQNEAQ (reference sequence). This CDR3 comprises 14 residues. Trimming removed 3 bases from V and 1 base from J, with 9 bases in between. CDR3 residues: CASSFWRGNTEAFF. Written as DNA, the CDR3 is TGTGCCAGCAGCTTTTGGCGGGGGAACACTGAAGCTTTCTTT.

The chain employs TRBV19 and TRBJ2-7, with TRBD2 matching 13 bases. V shed 3 bases and J 5 bases; nucleotides not matched to a gene: 10. This CDR3 comprises 17 residues. Looked up from germline, CDR1 is LNHDA and CDR2 is SQIVND (reference sequence). The CDR3 region has the DNA TGTGCCAGTAGTATTACTAGCGGGAGGGAATTTTTCGACGAGCAGTACTTC. Translating it yields CASSITSGREFFDEQYF.

This chain joins TRBV18 and TRBJ1-6; D perhaps matches TRBD1 (5 bases). The CDR3 has 13 residues. V lost 8 bases and J 10 bases, leaving 15 bases between the germline ends. The germline gives CDR1 KGHSH, CDR2 LQKENI. The CDR3 reads CASTGTPGSPLHF. For the CDR3, the DNA is TGTGCCAGCACGGGGACCCCAGGGTCACCCCTCCACTTT.

Worth noting for this clonotype: Because the CDR3 is missing its conserved closing phenylalanine or tryptophan, this is likely a read error. Because the CDR3's place on the DNA is in doubt, the DNA is left out and the CDR3 is given as listed by TCRdb. The chain employs TRBV2 and TRBJ1-2. With termini counted, the CDR3 has 11 amino acids. Germline V gene lookup returns CDR1 SNHLY and CDR2 FYNNEI. CDR3 sequence reads: CASSDKRGVTY.

This clonotype was seen just once. The chain uses TRBV7-2 and TRBJ1-5, with TRBD1 identical over 11 bases. CDR1 is SGHTA, CDR2 FQGNSA, per germline. The CDR3 contains 15 residues. V shed 3 bases, J shed 7 bases, and the junction held 5 bases outside the gene matches. Here the CDR3 DNA reads TGTGCCAGCAGCTTGGGACAGGGGGGGACCCAGCCCCAGCATTTT. Translation: CASSLGQGGTQPQHF.

The rearrangement joins TRBV7-9 to TRBJ2-5; 13 bases match TRBD2. The germline V gene encodes CDR1 SEHNR and CDR2 FQNEAQ (reference sequence). The CDR3 is 19 residues long. The trim removed 6 bases at V and 1 base at J, leaving 14 bases unmatched. In nucleotides, the CDR3 is TGTGCCAGCAGTCTAGCCCAGGGGACTAGCGGGGAACTCCAAGAGACCCAGTACTTC. Protein sequence: CASSLAQGTSGELQETQYF.

The chain joins TRBV24-1 to TRBJ2-7, with TRBD1 as a possible D gene (5 bases). The CDR3 is made up of 14 amino acids. CDR1 and CDR2 from the germline V gene are KGHDR and SFDVKD. The DNA for the CDR3 is TGTGCTACTCCGTCCCGTGGGGCCTCCTACGAGCAGTACTTC. Its translation: CATPSRGASYEQYF.

The J gene is TRBJ2-3, the V gene TRBV20-1; weak D call: TRBD2 (6 bases). The CDR3 has 16 residues. Germline loops: CDR1 DFQATT, CDR2 SNEGSKA (reference sequence). Trimming stripped 1 base from V and 1 base from J, with 15 bases between. The CDR3 loop reads CSARGGAPSGTDTQYF. The CDR3 nucleotides read TGCAGTGCTAGAGGCGGGGCCCCCAGCGGCACAGATACGCAGTATTTT.

This clonotype was observed at least ten times. The V call is TRBV18, the J call TRBJ1-1, with D perhaps matching TRBD1 (6 bases). The length of the CDR3 is 12 residues. Trimming pared 7 bases from V and 4 bases from J, leaving 10 bases between. Germline loops: CDR1 KGHSH, CDR2 LQKENI. In DNA, the CDR3 is TGTGCCAGCTTTGTAGGGGGCACTGAAGCTTTCTTT. Translating gives CASFVGGTEAFF.

This clonotype was found a few times. This chain joins TRBV30 and TRBJ1-1, with TRBD1 as a possible D gene (6 bases). CDR3 length equals 14 residues. Germline-derived CDR1 and CDR2 are GTSNPN and SVGIG (reference sequence). V was pared by 3 bases and J by 1 base, with 12 bases between. CDR3 in amino acids: CAWRFRGRNTEAFF. The CDR3 DNA sequence: TGTGCCTGGAGGTTCAGGGGTCGGAACACTGAAGCTTTCTTT.

The chain links TRBV7-9 to TRBJ2-7, with D perhaps TRBD1 (5 bases). The V gene lost 5 bases and the J gene lost 3 bases, with 17 bases spanning the gap. The germline V gene has CDR1 SEHNR and CDR2 FQNEAQ (reference sequence). The CDR3 has 15 residues. CDR3 region: CASSKMGRQGYEQYF. In DNA form, the CDR3 reads TGTGCCAGCAGCAAGATGGGCAGGCAGGGCTACGAGCAGTACTTC.

This clonotype was picked up many times. The chain employs TRBV5-1 and TRBJ2-7, with 7 bases that match TRBD2. The CDR3 spans 13 residues. Germline V gene lookup returns CDR1 SGHRS and CDR2 YFSETQ. The V and J ends lost 4 bases and 6 bases, in that order; junction bases with no gene match: 7. The CDR3 sequence is CASSGLVDPEQYF. CDR3 in DNA: TGCGCCAGCAGCGGACTAGTGGATCCCGAGCAGTACTTC.

This rearrangement joins TRBV29-1 to TRBJ1-5; 8 bases map to TRBD1. The CDR3 length is 15 residues. Losses at the gene ends were 6 bases for V and 2 bases for J; bases not matched to a gene: 9. CDR1 is SQVTM, CDR2 ANQGSEA, per germline. CDR3 DNA: TGCAGCGTCACTGGACAGGGTGACGGCAATCAGCCCCAGCATTTT. Amino acids: CSVTGQGDGNQPQHF.

The chain recombines TRBV19 with TRBJ1-1; TRBD1 aligns across 9 bases. J was trimmed by 3 bases and V by 7 bases; bases with no gene match: 3. Germline V lookup: CDR1 LNHDA, CDR2 SQIVND (reference sequence). This CDR3 contains 13 residues. The CDR3 loop reads CASTRDRDTEAFF. CDR3 nucleotide sequence: TGTGCCAGTACTCGGGACAGGGACACTGAAGCTTTCTTT.

The CDR3: CASTPGVQTQYF. The CDR3 bases are TGTGCCAGCACCCCAGGGGTACAGACCCAGTACTTC. The gene calls are TRBV5-6 and TRBJ2-5; TRBD1 is a possible D gene (6 bases). Germline V lookup: CDR1 SGHDT, CDR2 YYEEEE. The CDR3 extends over 12 amino acids. V shed 6 bases and J shed 6 bases, with 12 bases lying between them. Supplemented by reference TRBV5-6 and TRBJ2-5, the full variable domain reads DAGVTQSPTHLIKTRGQQVTLRCSPKSGHDTVSWYQQALGQGPQFIFQYYEEEERQRGNFPDRFSGHQFPNYSSELNVNALLLGDSALYLCASTPGVQTQYFGPGTRLLVL.

This clonotype was detected many times. The chain uses TRBV6-2 or TRBV6-3 and TRBJ1-2; TRBD1 matches 8 bases. The CDR3 consists of 14 residues. With 4 bases clipped from V and 7 bases from J, the junction kept 8 bases outside the gene matches. In germline, CDR1 is MNHEY, CDR2 SVGEGT. Written as DNA, the CDR3 is TGTGCCAGCAGTTCTACAGGGGGACTACGTGGCTACACCTTC. Translating gives CASSSTGGLRGYTF.

Ten or more counts support this clonotype. This chain joins TRBV6-2 or TRBV6-3 and TRBJ2-5, with no clear D. From germline, CDR1 is MNHEY and CDR2 SVGEGT. V was shortened by 2 bases and J by 6 bases, with 13 bases between the two germline ends. This CDR3 contains 14 residues. Here the CDR3 reads CASSYDRLLKTQYF. The DNA of the CDR3 is TGTGCCAGCAGTTACGATCGACTTTTAAAGACCCAGTACTTC.

The gene calls are TRBV20-1 and TRBJ1-4; a possible D gene is TRBD1 (5 bases). The germline CDR1 and CDR2 sequences are DFQATT and SNEGSKA (reference sequence). Trimming shortened V by 4 bases and J by 8 bases, and 11 bases separated the two germline ends. This CDR3 has 12 residues. CDR3 bases: TGCAGTGCTACCGGGGGAGGGGAAAAACTGTTTTTT. It translates to CSATGGGEKLFF.

This clonotype was counted between two and nine times. The V gene is TRBV6-1, the J gene TRBJ2-7; D unclear. Germline CDR1 and CDR2: MNHNS and SASEGT. The CDR3 is 15 residues long. Trimming took 0 bases from V and 4 from J, leaving 13 bases between them. The CDR3 region is CASSEAKISVYEQYF. The CDR3 nucleotides read TGTGCCAGCAGTGAAGCAAAGATATCAGTTTACGAGCAGTACTTC.

This clonotype was counted at least ten times. The chain has TRBV12-3 or TRBV12-4 and TRBJ2-5; D is ambiguous. V was shortened by 6 bases and J by 4 bases, with 15 bases between the two germline ends. This CDR3 has 14 residues. The CDR3 spells CASRRESRGETQYF. In DNA, the CDR3 is TGTGCCAGCAGGAGAGAATCCAGAGGAGAGACCCAGTACTTC.